This paragraph covers one TCR beta chain sequence. The target antigen is unknown. The PCR made use of 60 Vbeta and 13 Jbeta primers. Some clones are missing from TCRdb's copy, which holds only in-frame ones; the method was immunoSEQ multiplex PCR. The sample has roughly 48,000 clones, 55% to 75% seen once. Germline loops: CDR1 SGHAT, CDR2 FQNNGV. The CDR3 has 16 amino acids. V lost 2 bases, J lost 5 bases, and 18 bases lay in between. The sample is drawn from a study of cytomegalovirus exposure and HLA in healthy donors. Whole-study findings and limits: Within an earlier analysis, most TCR beta V segments proved productive either about 87% or about 30% of the time. In a later analysis, compared with equally common non-associated chains, HLA-associated beta chains were more expanded.

The sequenced sample was PBMCs. The gene calls are TRBV11-2 and TRBJ2-5, with D perhaps matching TRBD2 (7 bases). This TCR derives from a woman under 40 in good health and CMV-seronegative. CDR3 protein: CASSLLRGAGGETQYF. DNA of the CDR3: TGTGCCAGCAGCTTATTACGGGGGGCCGGCGGGGAGACCCAGTACTTC.